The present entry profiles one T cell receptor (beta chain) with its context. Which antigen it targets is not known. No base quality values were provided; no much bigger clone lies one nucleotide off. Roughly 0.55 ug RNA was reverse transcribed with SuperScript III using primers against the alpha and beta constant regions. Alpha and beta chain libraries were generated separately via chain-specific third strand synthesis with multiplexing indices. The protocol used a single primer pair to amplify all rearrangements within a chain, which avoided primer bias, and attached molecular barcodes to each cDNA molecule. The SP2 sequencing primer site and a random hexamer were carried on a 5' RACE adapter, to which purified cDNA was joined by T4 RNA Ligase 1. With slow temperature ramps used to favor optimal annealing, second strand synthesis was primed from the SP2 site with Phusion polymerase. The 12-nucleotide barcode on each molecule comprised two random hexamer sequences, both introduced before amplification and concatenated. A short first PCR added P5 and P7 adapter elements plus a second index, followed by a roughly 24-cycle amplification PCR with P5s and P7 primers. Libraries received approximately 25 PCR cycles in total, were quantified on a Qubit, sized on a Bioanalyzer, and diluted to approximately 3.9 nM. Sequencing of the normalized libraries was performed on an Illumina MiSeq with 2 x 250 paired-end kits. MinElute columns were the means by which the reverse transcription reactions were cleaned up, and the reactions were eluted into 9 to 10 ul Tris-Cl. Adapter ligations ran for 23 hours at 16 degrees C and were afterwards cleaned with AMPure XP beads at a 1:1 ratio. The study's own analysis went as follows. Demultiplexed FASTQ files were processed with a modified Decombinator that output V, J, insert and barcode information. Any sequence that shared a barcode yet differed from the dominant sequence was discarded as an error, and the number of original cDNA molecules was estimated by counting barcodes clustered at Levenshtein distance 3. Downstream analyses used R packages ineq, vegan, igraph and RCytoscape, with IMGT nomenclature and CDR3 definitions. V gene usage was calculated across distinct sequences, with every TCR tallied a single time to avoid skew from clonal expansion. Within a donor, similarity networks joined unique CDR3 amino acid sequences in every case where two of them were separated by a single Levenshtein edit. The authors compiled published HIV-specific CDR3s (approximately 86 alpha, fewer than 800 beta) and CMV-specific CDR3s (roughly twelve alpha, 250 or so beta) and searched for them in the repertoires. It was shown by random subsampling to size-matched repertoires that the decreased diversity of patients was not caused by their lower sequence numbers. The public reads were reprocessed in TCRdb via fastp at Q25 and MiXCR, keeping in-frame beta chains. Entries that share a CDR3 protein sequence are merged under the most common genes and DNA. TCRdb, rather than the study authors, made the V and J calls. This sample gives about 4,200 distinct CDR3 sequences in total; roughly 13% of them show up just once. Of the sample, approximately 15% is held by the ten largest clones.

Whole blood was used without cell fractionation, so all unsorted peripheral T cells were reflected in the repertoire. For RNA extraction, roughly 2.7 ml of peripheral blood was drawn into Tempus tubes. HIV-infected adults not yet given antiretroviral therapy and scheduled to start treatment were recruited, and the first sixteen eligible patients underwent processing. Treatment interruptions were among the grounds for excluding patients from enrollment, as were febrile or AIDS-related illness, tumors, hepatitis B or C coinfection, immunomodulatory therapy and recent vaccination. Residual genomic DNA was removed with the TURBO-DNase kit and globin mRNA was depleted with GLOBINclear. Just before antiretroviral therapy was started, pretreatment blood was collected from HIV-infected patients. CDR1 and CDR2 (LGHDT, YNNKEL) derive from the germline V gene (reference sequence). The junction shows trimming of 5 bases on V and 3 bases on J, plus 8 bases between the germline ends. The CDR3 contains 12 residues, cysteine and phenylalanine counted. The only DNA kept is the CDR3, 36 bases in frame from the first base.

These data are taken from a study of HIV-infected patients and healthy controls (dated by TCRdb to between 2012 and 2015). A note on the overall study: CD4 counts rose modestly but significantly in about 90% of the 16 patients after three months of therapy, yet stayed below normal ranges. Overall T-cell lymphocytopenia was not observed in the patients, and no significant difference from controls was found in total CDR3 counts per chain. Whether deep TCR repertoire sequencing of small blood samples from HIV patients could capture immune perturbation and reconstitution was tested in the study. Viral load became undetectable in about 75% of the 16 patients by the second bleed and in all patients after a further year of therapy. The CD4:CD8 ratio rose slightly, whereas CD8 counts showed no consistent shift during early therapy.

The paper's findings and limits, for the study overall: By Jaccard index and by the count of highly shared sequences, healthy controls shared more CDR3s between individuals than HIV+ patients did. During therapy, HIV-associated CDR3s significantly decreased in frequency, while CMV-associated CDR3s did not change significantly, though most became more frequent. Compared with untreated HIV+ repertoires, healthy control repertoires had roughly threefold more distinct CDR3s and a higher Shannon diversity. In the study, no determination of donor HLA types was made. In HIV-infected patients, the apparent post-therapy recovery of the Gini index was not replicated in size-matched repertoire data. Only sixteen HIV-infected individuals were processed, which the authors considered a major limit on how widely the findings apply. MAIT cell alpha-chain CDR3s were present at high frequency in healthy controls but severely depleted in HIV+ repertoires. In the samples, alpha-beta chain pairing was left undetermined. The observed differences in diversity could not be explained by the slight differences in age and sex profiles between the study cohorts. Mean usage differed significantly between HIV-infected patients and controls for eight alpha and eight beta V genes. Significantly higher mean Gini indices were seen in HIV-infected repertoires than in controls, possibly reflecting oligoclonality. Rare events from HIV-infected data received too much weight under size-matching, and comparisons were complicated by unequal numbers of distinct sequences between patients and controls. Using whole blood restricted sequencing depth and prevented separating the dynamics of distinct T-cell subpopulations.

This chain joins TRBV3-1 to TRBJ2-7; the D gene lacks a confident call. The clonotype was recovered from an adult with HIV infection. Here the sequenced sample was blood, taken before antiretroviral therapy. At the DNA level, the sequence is TGTGCCAGCAGCATCGGAAACTACGAGCAGTACTTC. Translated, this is CASSIGNYEQYF.